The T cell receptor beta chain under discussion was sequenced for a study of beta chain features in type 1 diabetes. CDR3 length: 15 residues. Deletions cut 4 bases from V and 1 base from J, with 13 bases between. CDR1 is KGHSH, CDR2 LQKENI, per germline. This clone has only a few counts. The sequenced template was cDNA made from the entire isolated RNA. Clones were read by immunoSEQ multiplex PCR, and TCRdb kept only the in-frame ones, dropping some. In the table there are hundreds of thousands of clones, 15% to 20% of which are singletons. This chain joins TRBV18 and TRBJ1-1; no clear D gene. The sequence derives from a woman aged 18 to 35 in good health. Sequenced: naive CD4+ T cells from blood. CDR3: CASSRTEAANTEAFF. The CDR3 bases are TGTGCCAGCTCACGAACCGAAGCAGCGAACACTGAAGCTTTCTTT. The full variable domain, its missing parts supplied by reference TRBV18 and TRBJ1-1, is NAGVMQNPRHLVRRRGQEARLRCSPMKGHSHVYWYRQLPEEGLKFMVYLQKENIIDESGMPKERFSAEFPKEGPSILRIQQVVRGDSAAYFCASSRTEAANTEAFFGQGTRLTVV.